The present T cell receptor (beta chain) was sequenced within a study of somatic mutations in cytotoxic T cells in rheumatoid arthritis. Study-level information: Prior to any treatment and right after diagnosis, patient blood (around 30 ml EDTA) was drawn. Flow sorting at nearly 100% purity was applied to some V beta antibody-stained T-cell populations, which included V beta1+ cells sequenced for TCRB.

To note about this clone: Its antigen is still unknown.

Assay: immunoSEQ multiplex PCR; the TCRdb copy retains only in-frame clones and omits some. The sample holds approximately 14,000 clones, 85% to 95% seen once. The CDR3 is 13 amino acids. The germline CDR1 and CDR2 sequences are MDHEN and SYDVKM. V lost 8 bases and J lost 1, with 8 bases in between. Study outcomes and limitations: With age, CD8+ clonality increased in rheumatoid arthritis patients, whereas no such increase appeared in healthy controls. In about an eighth of the roughly 60 patients, the largest CD8+ clone exceeded 20% of CD8+ cells.

Sequencing was done on a sample of CD4+ T cells sorted from blood. The rearrangement joins TRBV28 to TRBJ2-2; D unclear. This receptor was identified in a man aged 65-85 years with rheumatoid arthritis. The DNA for the CDR3 is TGTGCCAGCTCCAGCGTGAACACCGGGGAGCTGTTTTTT. Amino acid sequence: CASSSVNTGELFF. The entire variable domain, with the rest obtained from reference TRBV28 and TRBJ2-2, is as follows: DVKVTQSSRYLVKRTGEKVFLECVQDMDHENMFWYRQDPGLGLRLIYFSYDVKMKEKGDIPEGYSVSREKKERFSLILESASTNQTSMYLCASSSVNTGELFFGEGSRLTVL.